This T cell receptor (beta chain) stems from a study of shared clonotypes between healthy human individuals. V lost 8 bases and J lost 4; bases outside the gene matches: 7. CDR3 length equals 15 residues. Germline V CDR1 and CDR2: SNHLY, FYNNEI. Assay: immunoSEQ multiplex PCR; the TCRdb copy retains only in-frame clones and omits some. This sample carries about 960,000 clones, 60% to 85% of them seen once, and the ten largest clones take 1.5%. Regarding this clone: Its antigen is as yet unknown.

Whole-study results and caveats: The study generally estimated greater richness for naive than memory subsets.

The sequenced sample was memory CD4+ T cells sorted from blood. The subset is: CD45RA-negative fraction. The TCR comes from a young man in good health. The chain employs TRBV2 and TRBJ1-6; 8 bases are a match to TRBD1. Written as DNA, the CDR3 is TGTGCCAGCGTTCGAGACAGGGGTTATAATTCACCCCTCCACTTT. It encodes CASVRDRGYNSPLHF.